This is a list of T cell receptor beta chains from one sample in a study of cytomegalovirus exposure and HLA in healthy donors. Method: immunoSEQ multiplex PCR; TCRdb's copy keeps in-frame clones and lacks some. This table holds around 130,000 clones, about 76% found once. The source material was PBMCs. Every receptor here comes from a man between 18 and 29 years old in good health and CMV-seronegative. Both conserved end residues are part of each CDR3. A D gene is named only where the DNA matches it firmly. For some rows the clone size is stated as once, few or many, or as a class when expanded; others skip it.

>TRBJ1-3|NA|15|NA|TRBV5-8
TGTGCCAGCAGCTTGGTGGCCTTCTCTGGAAACACCATATATTTT
CASSLVAFSGNTIYF
>TRBJ2-3|few|13|TRBD2|TRBV12-5
TGTGCTAGCGGACTAGCGGGCACAGATACGCAGTATTTT
CASGLAGTDTQYF
>TRBJ2-5|NA|15|NA|TRBV7-7
TGTGCCAGCAGCTCGGAAATCAGGTCGTATGAGACCCAGTACTTC
CASSSEIRSYETQYF
>TRBJ2-3|NA|16|TRBD2|TRBV5-6
TGTGCCAGCAGCCTCGAATCCGGGACTAGCAGTAAAACGCAGTATTTT
CASSLESGTSSKTQYF
>TRBJ1-1|NA|12|NA|TRBV6-6
TGTGCCAGCGACACTTTGAACACTGAAGCTTTCTTT
CASDTLNTEAFF
>TRBJ2-6|NA|19|NA|TRBV9
TGTGCCAGCAGCGTATTTAGGGGGGGAAAGATCTCTGGGGCCAACGTCCTGACTTTC
CASSVFRGGKISGANVLTF
>TRBJ2-5|NA|14|NA|TRBV7-9
TGTGCCAGCAGCAGTGGACATAGCTGGGAGACCCAGTACTTC
CASSSGHSWETQYF
>TRBJ2-7|NA|15|NA|TRBV11-2
TGTGCCAGCAGCTTGTGGGGGACTGGCTCCTACGAGCAGTACTTC
CASSLWGTGSYEQYF
>TRBJ1-6|NA|16|NA|TRBV27
TGTGCCAGCAGTCTCATGGCGGAGGGAGGGAATTCACCCCTCCACTTT
CASSLMAEGGNSPLHF
>TRBJ1-3|NA|16|TRBD1|TRBV4-3
TGCGCCAGCAGCCAAGGTACAGGGGTGTGGGGAAACACCATATATTTT
CASSQGTGVWGNTIYF
>TRBJ1-1|NA|12|NA|TRBV7-8
TGTGCCAGCAGCTCTACCGGCGGCGCGGCTTTCTTT
CASSSTGGAAFF
>TRBJ2-7|NA|14|TRBD1|TRBV7-2
TGTGCCAGCAGCCGGACAGGGGGGGACTACGAGCAGTACTTC
CASSRTGGDYEQYF
>TRBJ1-5|NA|16|TRBD1|TRBV18
TGTGCCAGCTCCCCTTCCGGGACAGGGGGTAATCAGCCCCAGCATTTT
CASSPSGTGGNQPQHF
>TRBJ1-1|NA|13|TRBD1|TRBV29-1
TGCAGCGGCCTGACAGGGACGAACACTGAAGCTTTCTTT
CSGLTGTNTEAFF
>TRBJ1-1|NA|14|NA|TRBV6-5
TGTGCCAGCAGTTACTCCCGGGGGAACACTGAAGCTTTCTTT
CASSYSRGNTEAFF
>TRBJ1-5|once|16|TRBD1|TRBV7-2
TGTGCCAGCAGCCTATACGGGACAGATAGCAATCAGCCCCAGCATTTT
CASSLYGTDSNQPQHF
>TRBJ2-6|NA|17|NA|TRBV27
TGTGCCAGCAGTTTATTTACAGGATCCTCTGGGGCCAACGTCCTGACTTTC
CASSLFTGSSGANVLTF
>TRBJ1-2|NA|15|NA|TRBV28
TGTGCCAGCAGTGACAGTACCCTAGCTAACTATGGCTACACCTTC
CASSDSTLANYGYTF
>TRBJ2-1|NA|12|NA|TRBV10-1
TGCGCCAGCAGTGACAGTGTGAATGAGCAGTTCTTC
CASSDSVNEQFF
>TRBJ1-2|NA|17|TRBD1|TRBV18
TGTGCCAGCTCACCACCGTCCGTGGACAGGGTCTTAAGTGGCTACACCTTC
CASSPPSVDRVLSGYTF
>TRBJ1-1|NA|15|NA|TRBV5-1
TGCGCCAGCAGCTTGGAAGGAACTAAGAACACTGAAGCTTTCTTT
CASSLEGTKNTEAFF
>TRBJ2-5|NA|14|NA|TRBV6-5
TGTGCCAGCAGTTCCCCCCAGGGGCTTGAGACCCAGTACTTC
CASSSPQGLETQYF
>TRBJ2-3|few|15|NA|TRBV6-5
TGTGCCAGCAGTTACTCCCAAACTTCTTTAGTCGGTTGGTATTTT
CASSYSQTSLVGWYF
>TRBJ1-6|NA|13|NA|TRBV28
TGTGCCAGTCATGACACCTATAATTCACCCCTCCACTTT
CASHDTYNSPLHF
>TRBJ1-3|NA|14|TRBD1|TRBV7-6
TGTGCCAGCAGCGCCGGGACAGCTGGAAACACCATATATTTT
CASSAGTAGNTIYF
>TRBJ1-1|few|14|TRBD1|TRBV30
TGTGCCTGGAGTACAGGGGGCCCAGGGGCAGAAGCTTTCTTT
CAWSTGGPGAEAFF
>TRBJ2-5|NA|15|NA|TRBV30
TGTGCCTGGAGCCCCAGGGCCGTAATTCAAGAGACCCAGTACTTC
CAWSPRAVIQETQYF
>TRBJ2-1|few|11|NA|TRBV5-4
TGTGCCAGCAGCTTGCTCAATGAGCAGTTCTTC
CASSLLNEQFF
>TRBJ1-1|NA|10|NA|TRBV6-4
TGTGCCAGTCCTGGGACAGAAGCTTTCTTT
CASPGTEAFF
>TRBJ2-1|NA|17|NA|TRBV7-2
TGTGCCAGCAGCTTAGTGGCGACACAGAGCTCCTACAATGAGCAGTTCTTC
CASSLVATQSSYNEQFF
>TRBJ2-6|NA|12|NA|TRBV30
TGTGCCTGGAGTGTCCTATCTAACGTCCTGACTTTC
CAWSVLSNVLTF
>TRBJ1-2|NA|16|NA|TRBV7-9
TGTGCCAGCAGCTCCCAAGATTCGTGGGACATCCATGGCTACACCTTC
CASSSQDSWDIHGYTF
>TRBJ1-2|NA|13|TRBD1|TRBV6-5
TGTGCCAGCAGTAACCCAGGGGGAGGAGGCTACACCTTC
CASSNPGGGGYTF
>TRBJ1-2|NA|15|NA|TRBV5-4
TGTGCCAGCAGCTTGGCCGGACAGACCGTCTATGGCTACACCTTC
CASSLAGQTVYGYTF
>TRBJ2-5|NA|16|NA|TRBV7-8
TGTGCCAGCAGCTTAGGAGGCCCGGGAGATCAAGAGACCCAGTACTTC
CASSLGGPGDQETQYF
>TRBJ2-5|few|16|TRBD2|TRBV5-1
TGCGCCAGCAGCTCACAAAATGCGGGGGTCCAAGAGACCCAGTACTTC
CASSSQNAGVQETQYF
>TRBJ1-5|NA|16|TRBD1|TRBV27
TGTGCCAGCAGTCAAACCGGGACAGGGGTGAGTCAGCCCCAGCATTTT
CASSQTGTGVSQPQHF
>TRBJ2-1|once|14|TRBD2|TRBV10-3
TGTGCCATCCTCGGGACTAGCGGAGGCAATGAGCAGTTCTTC
CAILGTSGGNEQFF
>TRBJ2-7|NA|15|TRBD1|TRBV7-9
TGTGCCAGCAGCTTCGCGCGACAGGGGGCGTTCGAGCAGTACTTC
CASSFARQGAFEQYF